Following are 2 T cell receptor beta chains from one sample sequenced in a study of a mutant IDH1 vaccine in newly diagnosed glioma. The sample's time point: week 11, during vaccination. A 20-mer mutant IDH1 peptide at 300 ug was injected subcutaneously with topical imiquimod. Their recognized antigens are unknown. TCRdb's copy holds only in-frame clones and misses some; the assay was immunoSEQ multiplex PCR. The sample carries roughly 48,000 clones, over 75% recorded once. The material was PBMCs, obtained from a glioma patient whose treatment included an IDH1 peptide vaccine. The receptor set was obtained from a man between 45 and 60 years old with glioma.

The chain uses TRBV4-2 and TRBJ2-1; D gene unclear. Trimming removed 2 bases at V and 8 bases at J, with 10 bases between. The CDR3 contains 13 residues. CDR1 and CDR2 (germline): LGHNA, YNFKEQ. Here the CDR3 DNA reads TGTGCCAGCAGCCAACCATCCGTCGATGAGCAGTTCTTC. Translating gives CASSQPSVDEQFF.

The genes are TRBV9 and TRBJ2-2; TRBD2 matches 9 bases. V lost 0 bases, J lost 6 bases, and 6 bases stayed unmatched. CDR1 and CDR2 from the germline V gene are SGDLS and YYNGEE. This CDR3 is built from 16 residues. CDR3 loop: CASSVVASGTAGELFF. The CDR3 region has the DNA TGTGCCAGCAGCGTAGTGGCTAGCGGGACGGCCGGGGAGCTGTTTTTT.